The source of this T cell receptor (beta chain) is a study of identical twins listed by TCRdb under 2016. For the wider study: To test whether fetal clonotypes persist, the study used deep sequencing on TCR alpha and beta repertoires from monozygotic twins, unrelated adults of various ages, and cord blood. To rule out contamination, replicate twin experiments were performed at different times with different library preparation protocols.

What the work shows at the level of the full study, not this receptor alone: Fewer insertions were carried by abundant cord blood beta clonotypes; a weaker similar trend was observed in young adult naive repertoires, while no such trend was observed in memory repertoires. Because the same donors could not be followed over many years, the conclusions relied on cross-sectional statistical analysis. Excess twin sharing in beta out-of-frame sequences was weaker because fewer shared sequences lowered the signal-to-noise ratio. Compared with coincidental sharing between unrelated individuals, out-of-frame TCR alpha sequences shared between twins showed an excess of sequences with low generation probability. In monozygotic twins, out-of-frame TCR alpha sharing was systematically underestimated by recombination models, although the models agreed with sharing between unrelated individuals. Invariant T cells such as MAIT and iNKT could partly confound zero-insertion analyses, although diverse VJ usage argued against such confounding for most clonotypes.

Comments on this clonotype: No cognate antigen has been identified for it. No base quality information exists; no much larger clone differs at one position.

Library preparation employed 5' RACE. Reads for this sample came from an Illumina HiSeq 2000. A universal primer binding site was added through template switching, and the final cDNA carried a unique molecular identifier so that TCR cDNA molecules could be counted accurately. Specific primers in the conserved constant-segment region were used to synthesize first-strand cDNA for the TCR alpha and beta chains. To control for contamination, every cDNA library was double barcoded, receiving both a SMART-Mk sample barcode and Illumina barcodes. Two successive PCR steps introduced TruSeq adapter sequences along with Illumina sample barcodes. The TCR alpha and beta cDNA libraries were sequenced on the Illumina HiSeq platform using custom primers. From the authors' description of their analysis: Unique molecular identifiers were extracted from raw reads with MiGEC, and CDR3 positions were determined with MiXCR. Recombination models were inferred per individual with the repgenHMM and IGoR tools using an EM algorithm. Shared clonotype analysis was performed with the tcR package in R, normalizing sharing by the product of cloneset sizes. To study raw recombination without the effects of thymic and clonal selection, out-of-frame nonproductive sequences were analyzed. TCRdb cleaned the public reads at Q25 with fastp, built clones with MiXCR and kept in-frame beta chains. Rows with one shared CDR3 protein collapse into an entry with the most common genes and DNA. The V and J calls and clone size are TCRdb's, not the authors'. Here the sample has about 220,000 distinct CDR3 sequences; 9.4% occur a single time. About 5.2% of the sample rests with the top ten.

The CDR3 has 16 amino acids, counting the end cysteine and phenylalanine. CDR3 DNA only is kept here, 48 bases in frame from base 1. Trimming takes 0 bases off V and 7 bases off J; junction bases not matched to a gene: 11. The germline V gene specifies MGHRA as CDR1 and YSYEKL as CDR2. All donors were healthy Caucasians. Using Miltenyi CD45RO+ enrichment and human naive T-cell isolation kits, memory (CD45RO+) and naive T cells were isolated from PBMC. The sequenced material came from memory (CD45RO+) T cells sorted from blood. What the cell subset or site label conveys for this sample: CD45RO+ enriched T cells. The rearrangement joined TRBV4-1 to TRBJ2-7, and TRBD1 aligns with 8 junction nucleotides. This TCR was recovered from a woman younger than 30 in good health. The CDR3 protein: CASSQDPGQAVWEQYF. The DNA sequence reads TGCGCCAGCAGCCAAGATCCGGGACAGGCCGTGTGGGAGCAGTACTTC.